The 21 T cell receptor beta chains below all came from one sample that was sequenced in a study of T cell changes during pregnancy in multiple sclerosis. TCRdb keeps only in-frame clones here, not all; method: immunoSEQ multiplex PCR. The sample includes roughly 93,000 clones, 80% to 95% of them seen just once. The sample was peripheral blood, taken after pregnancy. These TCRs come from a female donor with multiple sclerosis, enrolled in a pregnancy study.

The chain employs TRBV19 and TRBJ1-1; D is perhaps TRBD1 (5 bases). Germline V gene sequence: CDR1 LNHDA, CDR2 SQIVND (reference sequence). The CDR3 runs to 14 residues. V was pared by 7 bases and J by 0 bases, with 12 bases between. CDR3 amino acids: CASINQGLNTEAFF. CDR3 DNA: TGTGCCAGTATCAATCAGGGTTTGAACACTGAAGCTTTCTTT.

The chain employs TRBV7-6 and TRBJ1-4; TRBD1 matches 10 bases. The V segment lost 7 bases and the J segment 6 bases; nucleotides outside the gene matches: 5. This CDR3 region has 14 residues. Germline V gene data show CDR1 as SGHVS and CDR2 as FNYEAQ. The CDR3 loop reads CASTPGQGYEKLFF. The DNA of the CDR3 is TGTGCCAGCACCCCGGGACAGGGGTATGAAAAACTGTTTTTT.

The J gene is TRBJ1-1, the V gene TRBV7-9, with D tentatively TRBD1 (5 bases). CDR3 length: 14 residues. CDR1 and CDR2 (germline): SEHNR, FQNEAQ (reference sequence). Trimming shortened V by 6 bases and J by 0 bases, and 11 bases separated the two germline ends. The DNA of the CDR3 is TGTGCCAGCAGACCCCCACAGGTGAACACTGAAGCTTTCTTT. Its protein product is CASRPPQVNTEAFF.

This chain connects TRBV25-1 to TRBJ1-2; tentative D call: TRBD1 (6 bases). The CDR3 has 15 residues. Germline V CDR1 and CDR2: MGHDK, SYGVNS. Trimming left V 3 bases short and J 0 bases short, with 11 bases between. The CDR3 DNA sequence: TGTGCCAGCAGTGATACCAGGGGAGCTAACTATGGCTACACCTTC. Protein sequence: CASSDTRGANYGYTF.

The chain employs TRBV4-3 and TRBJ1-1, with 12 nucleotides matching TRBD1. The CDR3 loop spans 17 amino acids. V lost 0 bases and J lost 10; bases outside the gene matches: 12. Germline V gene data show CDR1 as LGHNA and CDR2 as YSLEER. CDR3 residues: CASSQDFPGDRGLGAFF. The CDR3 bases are TGCGCCAGCAGCCAAGATTTTCCGGGGGACAGGGGGCTCGGAGCTTTCTTT.

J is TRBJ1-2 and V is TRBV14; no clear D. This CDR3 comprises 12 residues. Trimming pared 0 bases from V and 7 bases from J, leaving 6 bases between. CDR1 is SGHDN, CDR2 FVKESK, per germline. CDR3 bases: TGTGCCAGCAGCCAAGATCGGGTTGGCTACACCTTC. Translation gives CASSQDRVGYTF.

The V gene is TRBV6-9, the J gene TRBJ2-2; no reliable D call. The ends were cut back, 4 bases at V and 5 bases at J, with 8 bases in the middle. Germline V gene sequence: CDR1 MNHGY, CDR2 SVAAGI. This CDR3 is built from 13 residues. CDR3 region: CASSSSETGELFF. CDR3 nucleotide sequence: TGTGCCAGCAGTTCCTCTGAGACCGGGGAGCTGTTTTTT.

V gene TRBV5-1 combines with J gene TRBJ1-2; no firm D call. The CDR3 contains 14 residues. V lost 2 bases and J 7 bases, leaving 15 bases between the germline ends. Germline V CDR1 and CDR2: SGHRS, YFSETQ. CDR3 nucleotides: TGCGCCAGCAGCTTCACAGAGGGCGAGGGTGGCTACACCTTC. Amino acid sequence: CASSFTEGEGGYTF.

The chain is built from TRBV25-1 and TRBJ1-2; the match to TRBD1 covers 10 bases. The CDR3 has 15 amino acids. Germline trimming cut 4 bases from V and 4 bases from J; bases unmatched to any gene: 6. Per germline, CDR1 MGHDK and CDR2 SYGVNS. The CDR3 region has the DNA TGTGCCAGCAGTGGGCCGGGACAGGGGCCCTATGGCTACACCTTC. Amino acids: CASSGPGQGPYGYTF.

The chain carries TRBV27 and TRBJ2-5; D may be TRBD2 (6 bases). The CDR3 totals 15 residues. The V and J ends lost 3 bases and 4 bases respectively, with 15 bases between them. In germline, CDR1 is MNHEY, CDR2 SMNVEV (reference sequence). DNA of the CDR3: TGTGCCAGCAGTTTCTGGAGTGGGGGAGGAGAGACCCAGTACTTC. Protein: CASSFWSGGGETQYF.

The CDR3 DNA follows: TGTGCCAGCAGGTGGGGGACAGGGGGTGGCTACACCTTC. It translates to CASRWGTGGGYTF. This rearrangement joins TRBV27 to TRBJ1-2, with 11 bases aligning to TRBD1. Germline V gene sequence: CDR1 MNHEY, CDR2 SMNVEV (reference sequence). V lost 6 bases to trimming and J lost 7 bases; unmatched junction nucleotides: 4. The length of the CDR3 is 13 residues.

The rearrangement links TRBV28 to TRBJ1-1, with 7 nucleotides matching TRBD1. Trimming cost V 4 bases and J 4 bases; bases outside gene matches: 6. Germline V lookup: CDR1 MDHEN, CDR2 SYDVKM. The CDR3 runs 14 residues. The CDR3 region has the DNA TGTGCCAGCAGTTGGACAGGAGGGGGCACTGAAGCTTTCTTT. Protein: CASSWTGGGTEAFF.

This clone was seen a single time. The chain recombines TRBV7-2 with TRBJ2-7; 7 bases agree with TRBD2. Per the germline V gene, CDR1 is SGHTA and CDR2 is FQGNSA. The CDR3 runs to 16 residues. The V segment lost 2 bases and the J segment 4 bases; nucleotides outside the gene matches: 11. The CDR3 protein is CASSLMAGVERYEQYF. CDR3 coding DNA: TGTGCCAGCAGCTTAATGGCGGGAGTGGAACGATACGAGCAGTACTTC.

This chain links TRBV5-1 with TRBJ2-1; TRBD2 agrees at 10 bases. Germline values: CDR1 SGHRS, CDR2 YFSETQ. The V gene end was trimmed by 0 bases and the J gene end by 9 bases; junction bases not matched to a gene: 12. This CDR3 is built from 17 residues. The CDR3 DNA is TGCGCCAGCAGCTTGGTCTCCGTCAGCGGGAGGGCCAGTGAGCAGTTCTTC. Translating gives CASSLVSVSGRASEQFF. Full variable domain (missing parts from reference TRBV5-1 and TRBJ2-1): KAGVTQTPRYLIKTRGQQVTLSCSPISGHRSVSWYQQTPGQGLQFLFEYFSETQRNKGNFPGRFSGRQFSNSRSEMNVSTLELGDSALYLCASSLVSVSGRASEQFFGPGTRLTVL.

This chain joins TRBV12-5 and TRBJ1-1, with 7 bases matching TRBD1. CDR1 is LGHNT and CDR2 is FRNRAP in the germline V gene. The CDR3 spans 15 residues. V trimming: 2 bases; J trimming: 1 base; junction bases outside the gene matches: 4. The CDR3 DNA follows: TGTGCTAGTGGTTTGACAACAGGGGAGAACACTGAAGCTTTCTTT. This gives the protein CASGLTTGENTEAFF.

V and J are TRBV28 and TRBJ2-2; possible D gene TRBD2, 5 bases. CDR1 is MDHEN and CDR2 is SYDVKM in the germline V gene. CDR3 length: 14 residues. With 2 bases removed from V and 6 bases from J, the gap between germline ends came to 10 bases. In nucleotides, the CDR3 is TGTGCCAGCAGTTTAGGACTGGGCGCCGGGGAGCTGTTTTTT. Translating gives CASSLGLGAGELFF. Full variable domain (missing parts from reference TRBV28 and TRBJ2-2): DVKVTQSSRYLVKRTGEKVFLECVQDMDHENMFWYRQDPGLGLRLIYFSYDVKMKEKGDIPEGYSVSREKKERFSLILESASTNQTSMYLCASSLGLGAGELFFGEGSRLTVL.

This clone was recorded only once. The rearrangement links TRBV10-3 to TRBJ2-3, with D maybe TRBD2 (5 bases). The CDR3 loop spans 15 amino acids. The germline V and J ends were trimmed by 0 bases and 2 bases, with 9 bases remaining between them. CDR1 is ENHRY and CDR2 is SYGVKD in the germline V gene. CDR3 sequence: CAISESSGSTDTQYF. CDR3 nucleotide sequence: TGTGCCATCAGTGAGTCGTCGGGATCCACAGATACGCAGTATTTT.

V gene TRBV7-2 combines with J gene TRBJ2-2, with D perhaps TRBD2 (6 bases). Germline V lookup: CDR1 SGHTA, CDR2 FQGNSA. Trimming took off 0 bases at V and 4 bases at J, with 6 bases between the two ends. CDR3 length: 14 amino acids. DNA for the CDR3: TGTGCCAGCAGCTTAGCGGGAGGCACCGGGGAGCTGTTTTTT. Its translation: CASSLAGGTGELFF.

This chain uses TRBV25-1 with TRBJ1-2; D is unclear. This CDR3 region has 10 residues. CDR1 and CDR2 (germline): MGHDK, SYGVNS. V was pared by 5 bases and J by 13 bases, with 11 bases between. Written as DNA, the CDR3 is TGTGCCAGCAGTTGGGAGTTGTTCACCTTC. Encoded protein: CASSWELFTF.

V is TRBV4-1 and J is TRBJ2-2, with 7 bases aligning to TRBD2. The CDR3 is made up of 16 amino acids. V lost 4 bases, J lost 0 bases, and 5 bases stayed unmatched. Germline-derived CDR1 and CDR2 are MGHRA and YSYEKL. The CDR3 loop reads CASSLPGLTNTGELFF. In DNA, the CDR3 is TGCGCCAGCAGCCTACCGGGACTAACGAACACCGGGGAGCTGTTTTTT.

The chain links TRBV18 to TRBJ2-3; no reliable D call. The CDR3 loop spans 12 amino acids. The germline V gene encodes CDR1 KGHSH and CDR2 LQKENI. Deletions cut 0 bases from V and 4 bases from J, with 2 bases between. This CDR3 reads CASSPPSDTQYF. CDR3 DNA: TGTGCCAGCTCACCACCCTCAGATACGCAGTATTTT.